This T cell receptor beta chain was identified in a study of CD8 T cells in ankylosing spondylitis. Findings of the study overall: Disease-linked clones proved CD8+ and comparatively uncommon in peripheral blood. In ankylosing spondylitis blood, a motif of seven to nine highly homologous TCR beta variants appeared characteristic.

This clonotype was observed at least ten times. Its specificity is unknown. The CDR3 length is 17 residues. Germline values: CDR1 LGHNA, CDR2 YSLEER. V gave up 4 bases and J gave up 0 bases; unmatched junction bases: 7. Quantitative 5'-RACE with molecular barcodes generated TCR beta libraries. TCRdb processed the 5' RACE reads anew with MiXCR; each CDR3 protein has one entry. The repertoire holds 45,000 to 60,000 distinct CDR3 sequences, with less than 8.5% as singletons. V gene TRBV4-3 combines with J gene TRBJ2-3, with TRBD2 matching over 10 bases. The sequence was collected from a female donor with ankylosing spondylitis or in good health (not recorded which). Sequences were obtained from blood, either unsorted or a sorted T cell fraction (not recorded which). Here the CDR3 reads CASSRGLAEISTDTQYF. Here the CDR3 DNA reads TGCGCCAGCAGCCGAGGACTAGCGGAGATAAGCACAGATACGCAGTATTTT.